These 8 T cell receptor beta chains came from one sample sequenced in a study of CD8 T cells in ankylosing spondylitis. TCRdb processed the 5' RACE reads anew with MiXCR; each CDR3 protein has one entry. The sample has 350,000 or so distinct CDR3 sequences, roughly 14% seen once. Sequencing was carried out using blood, either unsorted or a sorted T cell fraction (not recorded which). Receptor source: a male donor with ankylosing spondylitis or in good health (not recorded which).

This clonotype has a handful of counts. The chain combines TRBV12-3 or TRBV12-4 with TRBJ1-1, with D possibly matching TRBD1 (5 bases). CDR3 length: 14 amino acids. With 5 bases removed from V and 1 base from J, the gap between germline ends came to 11 bases. As DNA, the CDR3 is TGTGCCAGCAGTGGGGACTGGCCGAACACTGAAGCTTTCTTT. Its protein is CASSGDWPNTEAFF.

The chain employs TRBV25-1 and TRBJ1-1, with 9 bases matching TRBD1. Germline CDR1 and CDR2: MGHDK and SYGVNS. V trimming: 6 bases; J trimming: 4 bases; junction bases outside the gene matches: 9. CDR3 length: 15 residues. The CDR3 sequence is CASSNSGTGPTEAFF. CDR3 nucleotides: TGTGCCAGCAGCAACTCCGGGACAGGGCCCACTGAAGCTTTCTTT.

CDR3 loop: CASSQDPRVQETQYF. In DNA, the CDR3 is TGTGCCAGCAGCCAAGATCCCAGGGTCCAAGAGACCCAGTACTTC. This rearrangement joins TRBV4-2 to TRBJ2-5, with TRBD1 as a possible D gene (5 bases). This CDR3 spans 15 amino acids. Germline V gene sequence: CDR1 LGHNA, CDR2 YNFKEQ. V was trimmed by 0 bases and J by 1 base, leaving 9 bases between them.

The rearrangement uses TRBV2 and TRBJ1-5; D unclear. The germline V gene has CDR1 SNHLY and CDR2 FYNNEI. Trimming stripped 7 bases from V and 7 bases from J, with 14 bases between. The CDR3 has 13 amino acids. CDR3 coding DNA: TGTGCCAGCAAGATTGGGGTTACCCAGCCCCAGCATTTT. Its protein is CASKIGVTQPQHF.

A few counts support this clonotype. The rearrangement links TRBV10-3 to TRBJ2-1; 13 bases are a match to TRBD2. The CDR3 runs to 17 residues. V lost 10 bases to trimming and J lost 7 bases; unmatched junction nucleotides: 16. Per germline, CDR1 ENHRY and CDR2 SYGVKD. CDR3 coding DNA: TGTGCCACCTTGACACTGACCGGGACTAGCGGGATAAATGAGCAGTTCTTC. It codes for CATLTLTGTSGINEQFF.

At least ten counts were recorded for this clonotype. The chain employs TRBV10-3 and TRBJ2-3; the match to TRBD2 covers 11 bases. V lost 5 bases and J lost 2; bases outside the gene matches: 9. Germline CDR1 and CDR2: ENHRY and SYGVKD. CDR3 length: 17 residues. CDR3 DNA sequence: TGTGCCATCAGTACTTCGACTAGCGGGAACCCCACAGATACGCAGTATTTT. Translated: CAISTSTSGNPTDTQYF.

This chain joins TRBV12-5 and TRBJ2-7; no clear D. The germline gives CDR1 LGHNT, CDR2 FRNRAP. The CDR3 contains 13 residues. Trimming removed 2 bases at V and 9 bases at J, with 14 bases between. CDR3 in DNA: TGTGCTAGTGGTTTGACACGGAACTTCGGGCAGTACTTC. It is translated as CASGLTRNFGQYF.

The gene calls are TRBV6-2 or TRBV6-3 and TRBJ2-5; possible D gene TRBD2, 6 bases. V lost 0 bases to trimming and J lost 5 bases, with 16 bases between them. The CDR3 sequence is 16 residues long. Germline V gene data show CDR1 as MNHEY and CDR2 as SVGEGT. CDR3 sequence: CASSYSGRAAGETQYF. The CDR3 DNA is TGTGCCAGCAGTTACTCTGGCAGGGCGGCGGGGGAGACCCAGTACTTC.